Below, 23 T cell receptor beta chains from the same sample are listed, as sequenced in a study of shared clonotypes between healthy human individuals. Using immunoSEQ multiplex PCR, the repertoire was profiled, and TCRdb retains in-frame clones only, with some absent. The data hold hundreds of thousands of clones, with more than 70% observed a single time. Sequencing was done on a sample of PBMCs. These receptors all stem from a woman aged 40-49 years in good health. Some clones in this sample may be carry-over from other donors' samples.

The genes are TRBV11-2 and TRBJ2-3, with 7 nucleotides matching TRBD2. The CDR3 covers 15 residues. V shed 4 bases, J shed 4 bases, and the junction held 8 bases outside the gene matches. Germline CDR1 SGHAT, CDR2 FQNNGV. The CDR3 DNA is TGTGCCAGCAGCTCCTGGGGGGGAGGTGCAGATACGCAGTATTTT. Amino acid sequence: CASSSWGGGADTQYF.

The chain is built from TRBV28 and TRBJ1-4; 7 nucleotides match TRBD1. The CDR3 consists of 16 residues. J was trimmed by 1 base and V by 5 bases; bases with no gene match: 7. CDR1 MDHEN and CDR2 SYDVKM come from the germline V gene. The CDR3 sequence: CASSRITGETNEKLFF. The CDR3 coding sequence is TGTGCCAGCAGTCGGATCACAGGGGAAACTAATGAAAAACTGTTTTTT. The full variable domain, its missing parts supplied by reference TRBV28 and TRBJ1-4, is DVKVTQSSRYLVKRTGEKVFLECVQDMDHENMFWYRQDPGLGLRLIYFSYDVKMKEKGDIPEGYSVSREKKERFSLILESASTNQTSMYLCASSRITGETNEKLFFGSGTQLSVL.

This clone was observed a few times. This sequence joins TRBV30 and TRBJ2-5; TRBD2 agrees at 13 bases. CDR3 length: 16 residues. Germline V gene lookup returns CDR1 GTSNPN and CDR2 SVGIG (reference sequence). Unmatched junction bases numbered 9, after V lost 3 bases and J lost 5 bases. DNA for the CDR3: TGTGCCTGGAGCCTTCCGACTAGCGGGAGGTCCGAGACCCAGTACTTC. Amino acids: CAWSLPTSGRSETQYF.

The chain combines TRBV30 with TRBJ1-6, with D unresolved. V lost 1 base, J lost 5 bases, and 12 bases lay in between. The length of the CDR3 is 15 residues. Germline V gene sequence: CDR1 GTSNPN, CDR2 SVGIG (reference sequence). CDR3 coding DNA: TGTGCCTGGAGTGGCGGCACAGCGAATAATTCACCCCTCCACTTT. Translation: CAWSGGTANNSPLHF. The full variable domain, completed using reference TRBV30 and TRBJ1-6, is SQTIHQWPATLVQPVGSPLSLECTVEGTSNPNLYWYRQAAGRGLQLLFYSVGIGQISSEVPQNLSASRPQDRQFILSSKKLLLSDSGFYLCAWSGGTANNSPLHFGNGTRLTVT.

J is TRBJ2-7 and V is TRBV5-5, with D tentatively TRBD2 (6 bases). Trimming cost V 2 bases and J 1 base, with 13 bases left between them. CDR1 is SGHKS and CDR2 is YYEKEE in the germline V gene (reference sequence). CDR3 size: 15 residues. The CDR3 DNA sequence: TGTGCCAGCAGCTTTCCGGGACTGAGATCCTACGAGCAGTACTTC. Amino acids: CASSFPGLRSYEQYF.

This rearrangement joins TRBV4-1 to TRBJ2-1, with 10 bases matching TRBD2. The CDR3 spans 16 residues. The V and J ends lost 2 bases and 6 bases, in that order; junction bases with no gene match: 7. The germline gives CDR1 MGHRA, CDR2 YSYEKL. CDR3 sequence: CASSQRSAGGFNEQFF. For the CDR3, the DNA is TGCGCCAGCAGCCAAAGATCAGCGGGAGGGTTCAATGAGCAGTTCTTC.

The V gene is TRBV19, the J gene TRBJ2-1; 8 bases are a match to TRBD2. This CDR3 has 14 amino acids. The junction had 10 bases not matched to a gene; V was cut back by 5 bases and J by 10 bases. Per germline, CDR1 LNHDA and CDR2 SQIVND (reference sequence). In DNA form, the CDR3 reads TGTGCCAGTAGTCGGTTTAGCGGGAACGGGGAGCAGTTCTTC. This gives the protein CASSRFSGNGEQFF.

Here the CDR3 DNA reads TGTGCCAGCAGTCTTCGGGACAGGGATTCATCTGGGGCCAACGTCCTGACTTTC. It yields the protein CASSLRDRDSSGANVLTF. The chain recombines TRBV27 with TRBJ2-6; 9 bases are a match to TRBD1. The CDR3 is made up of 18 amino acids. CDR1 and CDR2 (germline): MNHEY, SMNVEV (reference sequence). V lost 5 bases to trimming and J lost 1 base; unmatched junction nucleotides: 9.

V is TRBV10-3 and J is TRBJ1-2; 8 nucleotides line up with TRBD1. The CDR3 runs to 13 residues. The V gene end was trimmed by 9 bases and the J gene end by 5 bases; junction bases not matched to a gene: 8. In germline, CDR1 is ENHRY, CDR2 SYGVKD. The CDR3 coding sequence is TGTGCCATTGGGACAGGTCAGGAGTATGGCTACACCTTC. This translates into CAIGTGQEYGYTF.

The gene calls are TRBV6-6 and TRBJ2-4; D remains unclear. The CDR3 spans 14 residues. Trimming pared 7 bases from V and 8 bases from J, leaving 18 bases between. The germline V gene has CDR1 MNHNY and CDR2 SVGAGI (reference sequence). CDR3 residues: CASTLKVEVDIQYF. The CDR3 nucleotides read TGTGCCAGCACCCTTAAAGTTGAGGTAGACATTCAGTACTTC.

Points on this clone: Given the absence of the conserved phenylalanine or tryptophan at the CDR3 end, a read error is likely. V gene TRBV9 combines with J gene TRBJ2-7; 8 bases agree with TRBD2. V dropped 0 bases and J dropped 9; count of bases not matched to a gene: 5. Looked up from germline, CDR1 is SGDLS and CDR2 is YYNGEE. The CDR3 sequence is 13 residues long. The CDR3 reads CASSVAREGRQYL. DNA of the CDR3: TGTGCCAGCAGCGTAGCTCGGGAGGGTAGGCAGTACCTC.

The rearrangement joins TRBV4-1 to TRBJ2-5; 7 nucleotides line up with TRBD2. The V and J ends lost 4 bases and 5 bases, in that order; junction bases with no gene match: 16. This CDR3 has 17 residues. Germline assignment: CDR1 MGHRA and CDR2 YSYEKL. The DNA for the CDR3 is TGCGCCAGCAGCCCCTACTTGGGGCGGGAGTTTATTGAGACCCAGTACTTC. Its translation is CASSPYLGREFIETQYF.

The CDR3 coding sequence is TGTGCCAGCAGCTTAGTCCCCAATTCCTACGAGCAGTACTTC. Protein product: CASSLVPNSYEQYF. The V call is TRBV7-6, the J call TRBJ2-7; D remains unclear. V dropped 1 base and J dropped 1 base, with 8 bases sitting between them. Looked up from germline, CDR1 is SGHVS and CDR2 is FNYEAQ. The CDR3 contains 14 residues.

The table lists this clone with many counts. This rearrangement joins TRBV23-1 to TRBJ2-3; no firm D call. TRBV23-1 is an ORF for which the function is uncertain. V dropped 11 bases and J dropped 13 bases, with 16 bases sitting between them. This CDR3 spans 10 amino acids. In DNA, the CDR3 is TGCGCCCCAATGAACCATTGGGAGTATTTT. This sequence encodes CAPMNHWEYF.

This clone has more than one count but fewer than ten. The chain uses TRBV4-3 and TRBJ1-2, with D maybe TRBD1 (6 bases). The CDR3 is made up of 13 amino acids. Per the germline V gene, CDR1 is LGHNA and CDR2 is YSLEER. Trimming pared 4 bases from V and 6 bases from J, leaving 12 bases between. This CDR3 is CASSPTGFDGYTF. The CDR3 DNA reads TGCGCCAGCAGCCCAACAGGGTTCGATGGCTACACCTTC.

As for this clone: This may come from a read error, since a much larger clone is one base off. The chain links TRBV28 to TRBJ2-7; no definite D call. Germline assignment: CDR1 MDHEN and CDR2 SYDVKM. This CDR3 is 13 amino acids long. The germline V and J ends were trimmed by 7 bases and 5 bases, with 15 bases remaining between them. Written as DNA, the CDR3 is TGTGCCAGCACCCGGACCTACATCAACGAGCAGTACTTC. This sequence encodes CASTRTYINEQYF.

This clone was counted many times. The genes are TRBV18 and TRBJ2-7, with 8 bases that match TRBD1. This CDR3 comprises 15 residues. Germline CDR1 reads KGHSH; CDR2 reads LQKENI. V trimming: 3 bases; J trimming: 5 bases; junction bases outside the gene matches: 9. CDR3 DNA: TGTGCCAGCTCACCTACCCCGACAGGGGACAACGAGCAGTACTTC. Encoded protein: CASSPTPTGDNEQYF.

The chain couples TRBV4-2 to TRBJ1-2; D is undetermined. CDR3 length: 12 amino acids. The V end lost 0 bases, the J end lost 8 bases, and 7 bases lay between the germline ends. The germline V gene encodes CDR1 LGHNA and CDR2 YNFKEQ. In DNA form, the CDR3 reads TGTGCCAGCAGCCAAGACGGAAGGGGCTACACCTTC. Translated, it gives CASSQDGRGYTF.

About this clone itself: One base separates it from a far larger clone, so it is likely a read error. The rearrangement joins TRBV28 to TRBJ2-1; D might be TRBD2 (6 bases). Germline CDR1 MDHEN, CDR2 SYDVKM. The CDR3 has 11 residues. The V end was cut by 6 bases, the J end by 14 bases, with 14 bases between. CDR3 sequence: CASRSPGEEFF. The CDR3 nucleotides are TGTGCCAGCAGATCCCCGGGAGAGGAGTTCTTC.

Concerning this clone: One base away lies a much larger clone, so this may be a sequencing read error. This chain uses TRBV29-1 with TRBJ1-1; tentatively, D is TRBD1 (5 bases). Germline assignment: CDR1 SQVTM and CDR2 ANQGSEA. There are 14 residues in the CDR3. The CDR3 sequence is CSVGPGPLNTEASF. The CDR3 DNA sequence: TGCAGCGTTGGTCCGGGGCCTCTGAACACTGAAGCTTCCTTT.

The chain uses TRBV6-1 and TRBJ1-3; a possible D gene is TRBD1 (6 bases). Trimming shortened V by 1 base and J by 2 bases, and 6 bases separated the two germline ends. The germline CDR1 and CDR2 sequences are MNHNS and SASEGT. The CDR3 has 14 amino acids. The DNA for the CDR3 is TGTGCCAGCAGTGAAGACAGGGCTGGAAACACCATATATTTT. Residues: CASSEDRAGNTIYF.

V is TRBV11-2 and J is TRBJ2-4; perhaps D is TRBD1 or TRBD2 (5 bases each). This CDR3 region has 12 residues. With 6 bases removed from V and 6 bases from J, the gap between germline ends came to 9 bases. Germline V gene lookup returns CDR1 SGHAT and CDR2 FQNNGV. CDR3 sequence (DNA): TGTGCCAGCAGTCCAGGGAGAAACATTCAGTACTTC. Encoded protein: CASSPGRNIQYF. The full variable domain, rest sourced from reference TRBV11-2 and TRBJ2-4, is EAGVAQSPRYKIIEKRQSVAFWCNPISGHATLYWYQQILGQGPKLLIQFQNNGVVDDSQLPKDRFSAERLKGVDSTLKIQPAKLEDSAVYLCASSPGRNIQYFGAGTRLSVL.

The chain is built from TRBV28 and TRBJ1-4, with no clear D. Germline CDR1 MDHEN, CDR2 SYDVKM. V was shortened by 7 bases and J by 5 bases, with 17 bases between the two germline ends. This CDR3 spans 15 amino acids. The CDR3 sequence is CASKSDPSVNEKLFF. DNA of the CDR3: TGTGCCAGCAAGTCGGATCCCTCGGTGAATGAAAAACTGTTTTTT.